This T cell receptor beta chain was profiled in a study of blood T cell repertoires in COVID-19. Study in general: COVID-19 samples, acute and convalescent, were from the United States, Italy and Spain. The cDNA or gDNA used as material had been derived from T cells, B-cell-depleted T cells, or PBMCs.

CDR1 and CDR2 from the germline V gene are MNHEY and SMNVEV (reference sequence). CDR3 length equals 15 residues. Trimming shortened V by 6 bases and J by 0 bases, and 14 bases separated the two germline ends. Original methodology: Reference gene primer amplification gave estimated nucleated cell counts. Produced via immunoSEQ multiplex PCR; TCRdb's table is partial and in-frame only. That table is the source of V, J and clone size, and D and trimming were worked out from the DNA. The table lists about 49,000 clones, 84% of them singletons. The chain is built from TRBV27 and TRBJ1-2, with D unclear. Sequenced material: peripheral blood. This TCR was sampled from a man aged 45-65 years with acute or convalescent COVID-19. CDR3 sequence: CASSEMGTANYGYTF. The CDR3 DNA reads TGTGCCAGCAGCGAAATGGGCACAGCTAACTATGGCTACACCTTC.